Presented here are 18 T cell receptor beta chains from one specimen sequenced in a study of metastatic and nonmetastatic thyroid tumors. Treatment of any kind had been given to no patient before thyroid surgery. TCRdb reassembled clones from the PCR reads with MiXCR. This repertoire shows around 37,000 clones, about 20% found once; its top ten account for roughly a sixth. Sequencing input: blood. The receptors were gathered from a female donor with papillary thyroid cancer or a benign thyroid nodule (not recorded which). Some clones in this sample may be carry-over from other donors' samples.

This sequence joins TRBV7-3 and TRBJ1-2, with a possible D match to TRBD1 (5 bases). The germline V gene has CDR1 SGHTA and CDR2 FQGTGA. CDR3 length: 15 amino acids. V was pared by 6 bases and J by 9 bases, with 23 bases between. CDR3 DNA: TGTGCCAGCAGTTTATCTACCAGGGTATATTTGAGCTACACCTTC. Translation: CASSLSTRVYLSYTF.

This clone appeared many times. The V and J genes are TRBV18 and TRBJ1-4, with D unresolved. Germline CDR1 reads KGHSH; CDR2 reads LQKENI. Between the trimmed V and J ends, which lost 4 bases and 7 bases, there was a span of 10 bases. The CDR3 covers 13 residues. This CDR3 reads CASSLSQFEKLFF. CDR3 nucleotides: TGTGCCAGCTCACTGAGCCAGTTTGAAAAACTGTTTTTT.

This clone was recorded many times. This rearrangement joins TRBV4-1 to TRBJ1-5; possibly TRBD1 for D (5 bases). CDR1 and CDR2 (germline): MGHRA, YSYEKL. Trimming pared 0 bases from V and 4 bases from J, leaving 10 bases between. This CDR3 is built from 15 residues. This chain's CDR3 is CASSQDLTENQPQHF. The CDR3 coding sequence is TGCGCCAGCAGCCAAGATTTGACAGAGAATCAGCCCCAGCATTTT.

As regards this clone: One end of the junction is discordant with germline, which a read error may explain. The CDR3 DNA sequence: TGTGCCAGCAGCCCAGGGACTAGCGGAGAGAACCAGTACTTC. Amino acids: CASSPGTSGENQYF. V and J are TRBV6-1 and TRBJ2-5; TRBD2 agrees at 11 bases. CDR1 is MNHNS, CDR2 SASEGT, per germline. The CDR3 has 14 amino acids.

V gene TRBV6-2 or TRBV6-3 combines with J gene TRBJ2-1, with D possibly being TRBD2 (6 bases). Trimming shortened V by 0 bases and J by 7 bases, and 16 bases separated the two germline ends. This CDR3 comprises 16 residues. Germline values: CDR1 MNHEY, CDR2 SVGEGT. The CDR3 sequence: CASSYSPSVSINEQFF. The DNA for the CDR3 is TGTGCCAGCAGTTACTCGCCTAGCGTGAGTATTAATGAGCAGTTCTTC.

In the case of this clone: A junction end diverges from the germline sequence, so it may reflect a read error. The CDR3 here is CAGRIEAGPGNTIYF. CDR3 coding DNA: TGTGCCGGCAGAATTGAGGCAGGGCCTGGAAACACCATATATTTT. The gene calls are TRBV2 and TRBJ1-3; D is perhaps TRBD1 (5 bases). There are 15 residues in the CDR3. The germline V gene encodes CDR1 SNHLY and CDR2 FYNNEI.

V and J are TRBV5-1 and TRBJ2-7, with 9 bases matching TRBD1. Germline CDR1 is SGHRS and CDR2 is YFSETQ. V dropped 4 bases and J dropped 3; count of bases not matched to a gene: 8. This CDR3 spans 15 amino acids. This chain's CDR3 is CASSRIPGQGYEQYF. CDR3 sequence (DNA): TGCGCCAGCAGCCGAATACCGGGACAGGGCTACGAGCAGTACTTC.

The sample holds a few counts of this clone. At one end the junction does not follow the germline gene, possibly because of a read error. The V gene is TRBV15, the J gene TRBJ2-4; D may match TRBD1 or TRBD2 (5 bases each). Germline V gives CDR1 LNHNV, CDR2 YYDKDF (reference sequence). This CDR3 spans 14 amino acids. The CDR3: CDTDPGYGADIQYF. As DNA, the CDR3 is TGTGACACCGACCCAGGGTACGGGGCGGACATTCAGTACTTC.

This clone was observed many times. The chain couples TRBV12-3 or TRBV12-4 to TRBJ1-3, with no clear D. CDR3 length: 16 amino acids. V lost 6 bases, J lost 8 bases, and 23 bases lay in between. This chain's CDR3 is CASSSPAGPRSDTIYF. CDR3 DNA sequence: TGTGCCAGCAGCTCCCCGGCAGGCCCCCGAAGTGACACCATATATTTT.

The table lists this clone with many counts. A much larger clonotype is one base distant, so this may be a read error. Other DNA sequences in this sample translate to the same CDR3. CDR3 coding DNA: TGTGCCAGCAGTGACATCCAGGAGACCCAGTACTTC. Translation gives CASSDIQETQYF. The chain has TRBV27 and TRBJ2-5; the D is unclear. Germline CDR1 and CDR2: MNHEY and SMNVEV (reference sequence). The CDR3 sequence is 12 residues long. The V gene lost 5 bases and the J gene lost 5 bases, with 9 bases spanning the gap.

This clone turned up a few times. The chain uses TRBV27 and TRBJ2-1; 8 nucleotides agree with TRBD2. J was trimmed by 7 bases and V by 2 bases; bases with no gene match: 13. This CDR3 is built from 17 residues. CDR1 MNHEY and CDR2 SMNVEV come from the germline V gene (reference sequence). The CDR3 loop is CASSLGVAGSRGNEQFF. The CDR3 DNA reads TGTGCCAGCAGTTTAGGGGTAGCGGGAAGTAGAGGGAATGAGCAGTTCTTC.

The rearrangement uses TRBV27 and TRBJ2-7; either TRBD1 or TRBD2 may fit D (5 bases each). Between the trimmed V and J ends, which lost 6 bases and 7 bases, there was a span of 16 bases. The germline gives CDR1 MNHEY, CDR2 SMNVEV (reference sequence). The CDR3 has 13 residues. The CDR3 loop is CASRRGSDREQYF. The CDR3 nucleotides read TGTGCCAGCAGGAGGGGCTCGGATCGGGAGCAGTACTTC.

This clone is deemed medium-sized (0.01 to 0.1%). The chain joins TRBV27 to TRBJ1-1; D remains ambiguous. Germline lookup yields CDR1 MNHEY and CDR2 SMNVEV (reference sequence). Trimming took off 8 bases at V and 1 base at J, with 5 bases between the two ends. CDR3 length equals 11 residues. DNA of the CDR3: TGTGCCAGCTGGCGGAACACTGAAGCTTTCTTT. Its protein is CASWRNTEAFF.

The rearrangement links TRBV6-1 to TRBJ1-4; TRBD1 matches at 12 bases. V was clipped by 6 bases and J by 8 bases; unmatched bases: 19. Germline V gene sequence: CDR1 MNHNS, CDR2 SASEGT. The CDR3 covers 19 residues. The CDR3 sequence is CASRETGTGGFSLPEKLFF. Here the CDR3 DNA reads TGTGCCAGCAGAGAGACCGGGACAGGGGGCTTCAGTCTACCAGAAAAACTGTTTTTT.

This clone was seen repeatedly, ten times or more. The V gene is TRBV5-6, the J gene TRBJ2-2; D is undetermined. Germline V gives CDR1 SGHDT, CDR2 YYEEEE. Trimming stripped 6 bases from V and 7 bases from J, with 7 bases between. The CDR3 is 11 residues long. Here the CDR3 DNA reads TGTGCCAGCACGTCGGTCGGGGAGCTGTTTTTT. Its translation: CASTSVGELFF. Drawing the rest from reference TRBV5-6 and TRBJ2-2, the complete variable domain is DAGVTQSPTHLIKTRGQQVTLRCSPKSGHDTVSWYQQALGQGPQFIFQYYEEEERQRGNFPDRFSGHQFPNYSSELNVNALLLGDSALYLCASTSVGELFFGEGSRLTVL.

This clone has just a few counts. This rearrangement joins TRBV19 to TRBJ2-2; 10 nucleotides line up with TRBD2. The CDR3 is 15 amino acids. In germline, CDR1 is LNHDA, CDR2 SQIVND (reference sequence). V gave up 6 bases and J gave up 9 bases; unmatched junction bases: 10. CDR3 loop: CASSLAGAGHRELFF. The CDR3 region has the DNA TGTGCCAGTAGCCTAGCGGGAGCTGGGCACCGGGAGCTGTTTTTT.

Concerning this clone itself: The limits of the CDR3 on the DNA are not certain, so only TCRdb's listed CDR3 is given. The chain couples TRBV6-5 to TRBJ2-1; the table's D gene call, TRBD2, was not cross checked with the DNA. Inclusive of both ends, the CDR3 amounts to 15 amino acids. CDR1 and CDR2 from the germline V gene are MNHEY and SVGAGI. The CDR3 spells CASSYVWAWGNEHFF.

Only a few counts were recorded for this clone. The chain recombines TRBV6-2 or TRBV6-3 with TRBJ2-7; 8 bases align to TRBD2. The V and J ends lost 4 bases and 4 bases, in that order; junction bases with no gene match: 12. From germline, CDR1 is MNHEY and CDR2 SVGEGT. The CDR3 has 16 residues. The chain's CDR3 is CASSSPRGLAGYEQYF. The DNA for the CDR3 is TGTGCCAGCAGTTCCCCAAGAGGTCTAGCGGGTTACGAGCAGTACTTC.